A single sample is the source of the 22 T cell receptor beta chains below, sequenced in a study of lymphopenia after photon versus proton radiotherapy. Assay used: immunoSEQ multiplex PCR; TCRdb lists only in-frame clones, some missing. The sample consists of about 28,000 clones, around 85% of them appearing once. Here the sequenced sample was peripheral blood, taken from a patient treated with photon-based radiotherapy. The receptor set was obtained from a man between 45 and 60 years old with gastric cancer.

This rearrangement joins TRBV4-3 to TRBJ1-1; D is perhaps TRBD1 (5 bases). CDR1 is LGHNA, CDR2 YSLEER, per germline. The germline V and J ends were trimmed by 0 bases and 5 bases, with 13 bases remaining between them. The CDR3 is made up of 15 amino acids. This CDR3 reads CASSQEGGARTEAFF. As DNA, the CDR3 is TGCGCCAGCAGCCAAGAGGGAGGGGCGAGAACTGAAGCTTTCTTT.

The V and J genes are TRBV19 and TRBJ1-3; D not certain. V was cut by 7 bases and J by 2 bases, with 15 bases left in between. Looked up from germline, CDR1 is LNHDA and CDR2 is SQIVND (reference sequence). This CDR3 is 15 amino acids long. CDR3 region: CASNDGKTPGNTIYF. The CDR3 DNA is TGTGCCAGTAACGACGGCAAAACGCCTGGAAACACCATATATTTT.

V is TRBV6-1 and J is TRBJ2-6; TRBD1 aligns across 7 bases. The trim removed 6 bases at V and 3 bases at J, leaving 5 bases unmatched. Germline V CDR1 and CDR2: MNHNS, SASEGT. The CDR3 contains 15 residues. This CDR3 reads CASSVTGDGANVLTF. Written as DNA, the CDR3 is TGTGCCAGCAGCGTTACAGGGGATGGGGCCAACGTCCTGACTTTC.

The rearrangement links TRBV9 to TRBJ2-2, with D maybe TRBD1 (6 bases). Between the trimmed V and J ends, which lost 1 base and 1 base, there was a span of 11 bases. CDR3 size: 16 residues. Looked up from germline, CDR1 is SGDLS and CDR2 is YYNGEE. CDR3: CASSVQGTVNTGELFF. The CDR3 nucleotides are TGTGCCAGCAGCGTACAGGGGACGGTGAACACCGGGGAGCTGTTTTTT.

This clone was observed a single time. V gene TRBV7-6 combines with J gene TRBJ2-2, with D unclear. From germline, CDR1 is SGHVS and CDR2 FNYEAQ. Trimming took off 2 bases at V and 3 bases at J, with 19 bases between the two ends. The length of the CDR3 is 18 residues. CDR3 region: CASSLRTWQPLDTGELFF. CDR3 in DNA: TGTGCCAGCAGCTTAAGAACATGGCAGCCACTGGACACCGGGGAGCTGTTTTTT.

This rearrangement joins TRBV7-8 to TRBJ1-1; weak D call: TRBD1 (5 bases). The CDR3 covers 12 residues. Per the germline V gene, CDR1 is SGHVS and CDR2 is FQNEAQ. V was pared by 4 bases and J by 8 bases, with 11 bases between. The chain's CDR3 is CASSSDNREAFF. CDR3 in DNA: TGTGCCAGCAGCTCGGACAACAGAGAAGCTTTCTTT.

The chain joins TRBV9 to TRBJ2-7, with D possibly being TRBD1 or TRBD2 (6 bases each). The CDR3 spans 14 residues. Per the germline V gene, CDR1 is SGDLS and CDR2 is YYNGEE. V lost 5 bases and J 6 bases, leaving 18 bases between the germline ends. DNA of the CDR3: TGTGCCAGCAGGCCGCAAACCCGGGGGCGCGAGCAGTACGTC. This sequence encodes CASRPQTRGREQYV.

This clone turned up a few times. The chain uses TRBV2 and TRBJ1-2; 7 nucleotides line up with TRBD1. The CDR3 has 15 residues. V was clipped by 7 bases and J by 3 bases; unmatched bases: 11. Looked up from germline, CDR1 is SNHLY and CDR2 is FYNNEI. DNA for the CDR3: TGTGCCAGCACCATCGAGACAGGGACTCACTATGGCTACACCTTC. This codes for CASTIETGTHYGYTF. Full variable domain (remainder filled in from reference TRBV2 and TRBJ1-2): EPEVTQTPSHQVTQMGQEVILRCVPISNHLYFYWYRQILGQKVEFLVSFYNNEISEKSEIFDDQFSVERPDGSNFTLKIRSTKLEDSAMYFCASTIETGTHYGYTFGSGTRLTVV.

This chain's CDR3 is CASSFRVYSYNEQFF. CDR3 coding DNA: TGTGCCAGCAGCTTCCGGGTCTACTCCTACAATGAGCAGTTCTTC. This chain uses TRBV7-8 with TRBJ2-1; D not certain. Germline CDR1 reads SGHVS; CDR2 reads FQNEAQ. The CDR3 extends over 15 amino acids. The V end was cut by 3 bases, the J end by 0 bases, with 9 bases between.

This chain uses TRBV6-6 with TRBJ1-1; 9 bases are a match to TRBD1. V gave up 2 bases and J gave up 4 bases; unmatched junction bases: 8. The CDR3 covers 16 residues. Germline values: CDR1 MNHNY, CDR2 SVGAGI (reference sequence). CDR3 loop: CASSYPWDRAGTEAFF. In DNA form, the CDR3 reads TGTGCCAGCAGTTACCCTTGGGACAGGGCGGGCACTGAAGCTTTCTTT.

The V and J genes are TRBV9 and TRBJ2-6; D gene unclear. The V and J ends lost 7 bases and 5 bases respectively, with 22 bases between them. The CDR3 loop spans 17 amino acids. Germline V gives CDR1 SGDLS, CDR2 YYNGEE. CDR3 sequence: CASCLRYKQSRANVLTF. The DNA of the CDR3 is TGTGCCAGCTGCCTGAGGTACAAACAAAGTCGGGCCAACGTCCTGACTTTC.

The V gene is TRBV15, the J gene TRBJ1-4; D gene ambiguous. Germline V CDR1 and CDR2: LNHNV, YYDKDF (reference sequence). The V end was cut by 2 bases, the J end by 8 bases, with 6 bases between. This CDR3 is built from 12 residues. The CDR3 DNA reads TGTGCCACCAGCAGATTGGGCGAAAAACTGTTTTTT. Translated: CATSRLGEKLFF.

The rearrangement links TRBV27 to TRBJ2-2, with 7 bases matching TRBD1. The CDR3 sequence is 14 residues long. V was pared by 6 bases and J by 3 bases, with 4 bases of the junction left unmatched. CDR1 MNHEY and CDR2 SMNVEV come from the germline V gene (reference sequence). The CDR3 here is CASRRGLDTGELFF. In DNA, the CDR3 is TGTGCCAGCAGGAGGGGGCTTGACACCGGGGAGCTGTTTTTT.

This clone was recorded only once. The chain uses TRBV6-1 and TRBJ1-5, with 7 positions matching TRBD1. Trimming took 2 bases from V and 4 from J; bases not matched to a gene: 5. CDR1 and CDR2 (germline): MNHNS, SASEGT. CDR3 length: 15 amino acids. This CDR3 is CASSEMTGRNQPQHF. Written as DNA, the CDR3 is TGTGCCAGCAGTGAAATGACAGGGCGGAATCAGCCCCAGCATTTT.

The chain employs TRBV7-8 and TRBJ2-1; TRBD1 is a possible D gene (7 bases). Trimming removed 5 bases at V and 9 bases at J, with 17 bases between. From germline, CDR1 is SGHVS and CDR2 FQNEAQ. CDR3 length: 14 residues. The chain's CDR3 is CASSPGGRVVEQFF. The DNA of the CDR3 is TGTGCCAGCAGCCCAGGGGGGCGTGTGGTTGAGCAGTTCTTC. The full variable domain, its missing parts supplied by reference TRBV7-8 and TRBJ2-1, is GAGVSQSPRYKVAKRGQDVALRCDPISGHVSLFWYQQALGQGPEFLTYFQNEAQLDKSGLPSDRFFAERPEGSVSTLKIQRTQQEDSAVYLCASSPGGRVVEQFFGPGTRLTVL.

This clone was observed a single time. The rearrangement uses TRBV5-5 and TRBJ2-5; tentative D call: TRBD1 (5 bases). Germline CDR1 reads SGHKS; CDR2 reads YYEKEE (reference sequence). Trimming removed 5 bases from V and 1 base from J, with 15 bases in between. The CDR3 extends over 15 amino acids. The CDR3 region is CASSPTGQLQETQYF. The CDR3 nucleotides are TGTGCCAGCAGTCCTACTGGACAACTCCAAGAGACCCAGTACTTC.

The J gene is TRBJ1-3, the V gene TRBV30, with TRBD1 matching over 9 bases. CDR1 GTSNPN and CDR2 SVGIG come from the germline V gene (reference sequence). V lost 5 bases to trimming and J lost 0 bases; unmatched junction nucleotides: 14. The CDR3 runs to 18 residues. This CDR3 is CAWDGQGSRTDSGNTIYF. CDR3 in DNA: TGTGCCTGGGATGGACAGGGGTCCAGAACCGACTCTGGAAACACCATATATTTT.

The sample holds one count of this clone. The CDR3 loop is CASSLAGGELFF. CDR3 nucleotide sequence: TGTGCCAGCAGCTTAGCCGGCGGGGAGCTGTTTTTT. The J gene is TRBJ2-2, the V gene TRBV11-3; D is unresolved. V lost 1 base to trimming and J lost 7 bases, with 4 bases between them. The CDR3 contains 12 residues. Per germline, CDR1 SGHNT and CDR2 YENEEA.

V and J are TRBV27 and TRBJ2-5; D may be TRBD2 (5 bases). The CDR3 spans 13 residues. V was pared by 5 bases and J by 4 bases, with 11 bases between. Germline assignment: CDR1 MNHEY and CDR2 SMNVEV (reference sequence). CDR3 sequence (DNA): TGTGCCAGCAGTCCCGGGATAATAGAGACCCAGTACTTC. Encoded protein: CASSPGIIETQYF.

The V and J genes are TRBV6-1 and TRBJ2-5; 8 nucleotides match TRBD2. CDR1 MNHNS and CDR2 SASEGT come from the germline V gene. J was trimmed by 3 bases and V by 8 bases; bases with no gene match: 5. This CDR3 contains 13 residues. The CDR3 DNA follows: TGTGCCAGCGGGAGTAGCGGGGAAGAGACCCAGTACTTC. Its translation is CASGSSGEETQYF.

The chain carries TRBV19 and TRBJ1-1; D gene uncertain. The germline gives CDR1 LNHDA, CDR2 SQIVND (reference sequence). V lost 1 base to trimming and J lost 0 bases, with 3 bases between them. The CDR3 length is 13 residues. This chain's CDR3 is CASSIVVNTEAFF. In DNA form, the CDR3 reads TGTGCCAGTAGTATAGTAGTGAACACTGAAGCTTTCTTT. Using reference TRBV19 and TRBJ1-1 for the parts outside the CDR3, the full variable domain is DGGITQSPKYLFRKEGQNVTLSCEQNLNHDAMYWYRQDPGQGLRLIYYSQIVNDFQKGDIAEGYSVSREKKESFPLTVTSAQKNPTAFYLCASSIVVNTEAFFGQGTRLTVV.

This chain uses TRBV6-6 with TRBJ2-7; D remains ambiguous. The CDR3 is made up of 16 amino acids. V was trimmed by 2 bases and J by 0 bases, leaving 14 bases between them. Germline V gene sequence: CDR1 MNHNY, CDR2 SVGAGI (reference sequence). CDR3 DNA sequence: TGTGCCAGCAGTTACGTACTGGGGATAAACTCCTACGAGCAGTACTTC. Protein product: CASSYVLGINSYEQYF.